This paragraph reports one T cell receptor beta chain. The table came from immunoSEQ multiplex PCR; TCRdb's copy has only in-frame clones and leaves some out. There are approximately 90,000 clones in the sample; roughly nine tenths occur only once, and roughly 1.7% lies in the top ten. The sample comes from a study of T cell changes during pregnancy in multiple sclerosis. The germline V and J ends were trimmed by 0 bases and 0 bases, with 8 bases remaining between them. CDR1 SGHVS and CDR2 FQNEAQ come from the germline V gene. The CDR3 length is 16 residues. The rearrangement uses TRBV7-8 and TRBJ2-2, with a weak D call TRBD2 (5 bases). The TCR originated in a female donor in good health, enrolled as a control in a pregnancy study. The sample was peripheral blood, taken after pregnancy. The chain's CDR3 is CASSLAAGANTGELFF. The CDR3 region has the DNA TGTGCCAGCAGCTTAGCGGCGGGTGCGAACACCGGGGAGCTGTTTTTT.